The 10 T cell receptor beta chains reported below all come from one sample, sequenced in a study of T cells in Graves' hyperthyroidism and ophthalmopathy. RNA transcripts provided the source from which TCR beta CDR3 regions were amplified. HTBI primers were the set used in a first-round RT-PCR of the TCR CDR3. In TCRdb, the multiplex PCR reads were re-called with MiXCR into one record per CDR3 protein. Among hundreds of thousands of distinct CDR3 sequences listed, roughly 46% were seen once. The material sequenced was peripheral blood or thyroid tissue (not recorded which). The receptors were gathered from an adult man with Graves' disease, either hyperthyroidism or ophthalmopathy (not recorded which).

This clonotype has more than one count but fewer than ten. V and J are TRBV19 and TRBJ1-5, with a tentative D call TRBD1 (6 bases). Germline assignment: CDR1 LNHDA and CDR2 SQIVND (reference sequence). V was cut by 7 bases and J by 7 bases, with 23 bases left in between. CDR3 length equals 16 residues. The CDR3: CASTSRRDTGIQPQHF. The CDR3 nucleotides read TGTGCCAGTACCTCCCGGCGGGACACGGGAATCCAGCCCCAGCATTTT.

This clonotype was observed at least ten times. The chain carries TRBV7-9 and TRBJ1-2; D is perhaps TRBD1 (5 bases). The germline CDR1 and CDR2 sequences are SEHNR and FQNEAQ (reference sequence). This CDR3 comprises 15 residues. With 5 bases removed from V and 1 base from J, the gap between germline ends came to 14 bases. CDR3 DNA sequence: TGTGCCAGCAGCCTGAGCCTGGGGGGTAACTATGGCTACACCTTC. It translates to CASSLSLGGNYGYTF.

For this clonotype: The conserved final phenylalanine or tryptophan is absent from the CDR3, which likely points to a read error. Because the CDR3's place on the DNA is in doubt, the DNA is left out and the CDR3 is given as listed by TCRdb. The chain carries TRBV10-2 and TRBJ1-6; the table's D gene call, TRBD1, was not cross checked with the DNA. The CDR3 contains 9 residues when both ends are counted. CDR1 is WSHSY, CDR2 SAAADI, per germline. The CDR3 sequence is CASSEGGGT.

This clonotype was picked up a small number of times. A much larger clone lies one base from this, so it may be a read error. The CDR3 carries no conserved terminal phenylalanine or tryptophan, so it likely arises from a read error. This rearrangement joins TRBV29-1 to TRBJ1-1, with a possible D match to TRBD1 (5 bases). The CDR3 runs 10 residues. Trimming removed 4 bases from V and 8 bases from J, with 8 bases in between. CDR1 is SQVTM and CDR2 is ANQGSEA in the germline V gene. The CDR3 DNA is TGCAGCGTTGGGGGGTCAGAAGCTTTCCTT. This codes for CSVGGSEAFL.

The V and J genes are TRBV29-1 and TRBJ1-2; 7 bases agree with TRBD1. Trimming removed 8 bases from V and 4 bases from J; junction bases left unmatched: 7. Germline V gives CDR1 SQVTM, CDR2 ANQGSEA. The CDR3 sequence is 12 residues long. CDR3 in DNA: TGCAGCTCTCAGACAGGGACCTATGGCTACACCTTC. This translates into CSSQTGTYGYTF. The whole variable domain, filled in from reference TRBV29-1 and TRBJ1-2, reads SAVISQKPSRDICQRGTSLTIQCQVDSQVTMMFWYRQQPGQSLTLIATANQGSEATYESGFVIDKFPISRPNLTFSTLTVSNMSPEDSSIYLCSSQTGTYGYTFGSGTRLTVV.

This clonotype was observed a few times. This chain uses TRBV6-5 with TRBJ2-7; TRBD2 matches at 8 bases. This CDR3 is 15 amino acids long. The J segment lost 3 bases and the V segment lost 2 bases, leaving 6 bases of the junction unmatched. Looked up from germline, CDR1 is MNHEY and CDR2 is SVGAGI. DNA for the CDR3: TGTGCCAGCAGTTACGGGCTAGCGGGCGACTACGAGCAGTACTTC. This gives the protein CASSYGLAGDYEQYF.

This clonotype was detected a few times. V is TRBV14 and J is TRBJ1-6; D remains ambiguous. This CDR3 is built from 13 residues. From germline, CDR1 is SGHDN and CDR2 FVKESK. V shed 4 bases and J shed 6 bases, with 7 bases lying between them. DNA of the CDR3: TGTGCCAGCAGCCCGGGGATTAATTCACCCCTCCACTTT. It yields the protein CASSPGINSPLHF.

This clonotype was seen just once. The V and J genes are TRBV7-9 and TRBJ2-7; 8 bases match TRBD2. The J segment lost 6 bases and the V segment lost 5 bases, leaving 9 bases of the junction unmatched. The CDR3 covers 14 residues. Germline V gene sequence: CDR1 SEHNR, CDR2 FQNEAQ (reference sequence). In DNA, the CDR3 is TGTGCCAGCAGCGGCCGTACGGGGGGGGGCGAGCAGTACTTC. Protein: CASSGRTGGGEQYF. Combining the CDR3 with reference TRBV7-9 and TRBJ2-7 gives the whole variable domain DTGVSQNPRHKITKRGQNVTFRCDPISEHNRLYWYRQTLGQGPEFLTYFQNEAQLEKSRLLSDRFSAERPKGSFSTLEIQRTEQGDSAMYLCASSGRTGGGEQYFGPGTRLTVT.

Note on this clonotype: Possible read error: a much larger clone is one base away. The V and J genes are TRBV25-1 and TRBJ1-4; possible D gene TRBD1, 6 bases. This CDR3 spans 15 amino acids. The V and J ends lost 1 base and 6 bases respectively, with 12 bases between them. Germline loops: CDR1 MGHDK, CDR2 SYGVNS. CDR3 sequence: CASSEFKEGDEKLFF. In DNA, the CDR3 is TGTGCCAGCAGTGAATTTAAGGAGGGGGATGAAAAACTGTTTTTT.

On this clonotype: A read error is possible here, since a much larger clone lies one base away. For the CDR3, the DNA is TGCGCCAGCAGTGAGGACAGCACCTCCTACGAGCAGTACTTC. Its protein is CASSEDSTSYEQYF. The chain is built from TRBV10-1 and TRBJ2-7, with a possible D match to TRBD1 (5 bases). V lost 2 bases and J 0 bases, leaving 8 bases between the germline ends. Germline V lookup: CDR1 WNHNN, CDR2 SYGVQD (reference sequence). The CDR3 is made up of 14 amino acids.